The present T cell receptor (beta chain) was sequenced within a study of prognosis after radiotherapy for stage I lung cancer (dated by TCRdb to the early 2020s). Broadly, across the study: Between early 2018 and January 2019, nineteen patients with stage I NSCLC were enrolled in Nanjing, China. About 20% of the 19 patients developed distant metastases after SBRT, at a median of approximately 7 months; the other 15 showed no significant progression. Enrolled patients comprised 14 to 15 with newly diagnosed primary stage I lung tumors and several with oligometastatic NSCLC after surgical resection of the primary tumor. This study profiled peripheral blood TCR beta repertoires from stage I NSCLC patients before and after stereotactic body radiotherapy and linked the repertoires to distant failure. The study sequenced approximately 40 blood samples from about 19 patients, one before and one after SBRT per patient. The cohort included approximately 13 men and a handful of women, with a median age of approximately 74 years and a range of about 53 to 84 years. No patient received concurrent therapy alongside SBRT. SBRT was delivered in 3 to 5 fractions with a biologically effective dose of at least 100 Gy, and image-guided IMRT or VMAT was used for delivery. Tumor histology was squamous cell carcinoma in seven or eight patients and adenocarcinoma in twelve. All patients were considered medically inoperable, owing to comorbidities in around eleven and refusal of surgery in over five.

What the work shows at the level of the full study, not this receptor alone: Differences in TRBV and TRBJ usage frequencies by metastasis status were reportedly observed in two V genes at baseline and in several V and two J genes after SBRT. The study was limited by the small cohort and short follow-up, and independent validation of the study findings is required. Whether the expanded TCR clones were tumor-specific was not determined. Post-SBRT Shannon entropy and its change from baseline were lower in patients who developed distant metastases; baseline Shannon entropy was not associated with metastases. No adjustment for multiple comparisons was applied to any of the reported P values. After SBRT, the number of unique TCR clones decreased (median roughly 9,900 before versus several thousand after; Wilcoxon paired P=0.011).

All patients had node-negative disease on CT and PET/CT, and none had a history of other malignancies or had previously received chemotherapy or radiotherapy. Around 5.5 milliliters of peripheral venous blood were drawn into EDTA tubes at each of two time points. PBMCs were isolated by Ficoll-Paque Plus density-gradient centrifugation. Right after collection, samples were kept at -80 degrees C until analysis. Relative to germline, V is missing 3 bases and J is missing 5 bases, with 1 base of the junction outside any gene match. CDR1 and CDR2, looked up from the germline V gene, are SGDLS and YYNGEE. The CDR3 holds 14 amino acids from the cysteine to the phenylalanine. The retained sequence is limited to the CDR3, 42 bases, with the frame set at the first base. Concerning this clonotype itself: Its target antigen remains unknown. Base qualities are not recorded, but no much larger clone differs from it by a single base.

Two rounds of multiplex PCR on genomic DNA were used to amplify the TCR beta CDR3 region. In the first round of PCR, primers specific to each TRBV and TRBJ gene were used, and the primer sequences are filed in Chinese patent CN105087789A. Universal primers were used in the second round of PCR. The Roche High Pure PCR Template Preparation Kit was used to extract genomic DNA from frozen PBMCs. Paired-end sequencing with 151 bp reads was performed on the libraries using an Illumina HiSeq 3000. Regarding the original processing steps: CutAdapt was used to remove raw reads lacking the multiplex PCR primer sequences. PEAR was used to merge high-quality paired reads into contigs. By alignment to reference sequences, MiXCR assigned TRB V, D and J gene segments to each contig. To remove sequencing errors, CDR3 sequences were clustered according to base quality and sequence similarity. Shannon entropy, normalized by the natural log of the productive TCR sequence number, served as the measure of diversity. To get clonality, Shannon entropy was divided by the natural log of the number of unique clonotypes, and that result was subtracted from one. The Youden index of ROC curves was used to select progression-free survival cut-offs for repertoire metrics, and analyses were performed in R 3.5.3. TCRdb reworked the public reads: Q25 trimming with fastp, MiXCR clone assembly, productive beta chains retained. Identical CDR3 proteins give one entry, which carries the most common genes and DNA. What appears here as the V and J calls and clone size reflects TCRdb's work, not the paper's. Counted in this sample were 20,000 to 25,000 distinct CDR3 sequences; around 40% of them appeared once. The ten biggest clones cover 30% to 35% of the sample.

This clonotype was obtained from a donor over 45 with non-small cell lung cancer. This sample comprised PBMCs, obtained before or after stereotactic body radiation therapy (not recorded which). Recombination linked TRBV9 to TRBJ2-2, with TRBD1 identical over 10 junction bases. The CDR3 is CASSGGQGTGELFF. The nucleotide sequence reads TGTGCCAGCAGCGGGGGACAGGGGACCGGGGAGCTGTTTTTT.